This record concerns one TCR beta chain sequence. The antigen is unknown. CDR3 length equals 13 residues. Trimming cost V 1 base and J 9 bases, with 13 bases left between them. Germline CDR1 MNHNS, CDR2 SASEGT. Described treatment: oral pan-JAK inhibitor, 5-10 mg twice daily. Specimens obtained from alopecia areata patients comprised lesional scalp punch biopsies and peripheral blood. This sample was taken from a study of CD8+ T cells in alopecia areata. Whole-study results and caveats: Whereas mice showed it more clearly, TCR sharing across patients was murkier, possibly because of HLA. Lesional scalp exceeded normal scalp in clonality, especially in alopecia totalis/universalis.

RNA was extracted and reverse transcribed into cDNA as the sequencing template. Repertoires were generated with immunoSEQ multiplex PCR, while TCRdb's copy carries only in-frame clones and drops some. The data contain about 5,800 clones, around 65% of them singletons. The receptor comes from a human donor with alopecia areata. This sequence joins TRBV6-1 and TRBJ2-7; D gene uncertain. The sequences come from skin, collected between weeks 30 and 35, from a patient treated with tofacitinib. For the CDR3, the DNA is TGTGCCAGCAGTGAAGTTGTAACCTCGGGGCAGTACTTC. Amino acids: CASSEVVTSGQYF.